This T cell receptor beta chain is from a study of human T cells and chemical hapten exposure. Noted time point: patch test 3, about 24 weeks after DPC sensitization. As for treatment: therapeutic diphenylcyclopropenone sensitization with weekly scalp DPC. V shed 0 bases and J 2 bases; nucleotides not matched to a gene: 3. Germline CDR1 SGHTA, CDR2 FQGNSA. The CDR3 loop spans 16 amino acids. TCRdb re-derived calls from the RACE reads in MiXCR, one entry per CDR3 protein. The table lists 100,000 to 120,000 distinct CDR3 sequences, approximately 36% of them singletons. This TCR was recovered from a man aged 35 to 55 with alopecia areata. Some clones in this sample may be carry-over from other donors' samples. Sequenced here: whole blood, sampled in connection with sensitization to the hapten diphenylcyclopropenone (DPC). The chain employs TRBV7-2 and TRBJ1-5; 8 bases align to TRBD1. CDR3 sequence: CASSLALDRGNQPQHF. The CDR3 DNA is TGTGCCAGCAGCTTAGCCCTGGACAGGGGCAATCAGCCCCAGCATTTT.